What follows are 5 T cell receptor beta chains derived from one specimen sequenced in a study of post-analysis software for immune sequencing data. Their antigens are not known. General study findings and limits: Included in a set of roughly five TRBV segments more frequent in patients than controls were TRBV5-6, TRBV5-1 and TRBV20-1.

Every TCR beta cDNA library bore unique molecular identifiers. TCRdb used MiXCR to reprocess the PCR reads, holding one entry per CDR3 protein. The sample has roughly 800,000 distinct CDR3 sequences, about 32% seen once. Input material: blood. The receptors come from a girl between 5 and 17 years old with multiple sclerosis.

This sequence joins TRBV2 and TRBJ1-2; no reliable D call. Germline V lookup: CDR1 SNHLY, CDR2 FYNNEI. The CDR3 contains 14 residues. V dropped 6 bases and J dropped 7 bases, with 18 bases sitting between them. The CDR3 loop reads CASSLGLGFSGYTF. The CDR3 DNA is TGTGCCAGCAGCCTGGGCTTGGGGTTTAGTGGCTACACCTTC.

The chain combines TRBV9 with TRBJ1-2, with a tentative D call TRBD1 (6 bases). V lost 8 bases and J lost 5, with 13 bases in between. The CDR3 spans 12 residues. Germline values: CDR1 SGDLS, CDR2 YYNGEE. The DNA for the CDR3 is TGTGCCAGTACGGACAGCGCGTATGGCTACACCTTC. As protein: CASTDSAYGYTF. Based on the CDR3 plus reference TRBV9 and TRBJ1-2, the full variable domain is DSGVTQTPKHLITATGQRVTLRCSPRSGDLSVYWYQQSLDQGLQFLIQYYNGEERAKGNILERFSAQQFPDLHSELNLSSLELGDSALYFCASTDSAYGYTFGSGTRLTVV.

V gene TRBV20-1 combines with J gene TRBJ1-4; D is uncertain. The CDR3 has 12 amino acids. Germline V gene data show CDR1 as DFQATT and CDR2 as SNEGSKA (reference sequence). V lost 2 bases and J lost 6, with 7 bases in between. The CDR3 DNA reads TGCAGTGCTAGATTCCAAGATGAAAAACTGTTTTTT. Its protein is CSARFQDEKLFF.

This chain joins TRBV28 and TRBJ2-7, with 7 bases identical to TRBD2. CDR1 and CDR2 from the germline V gene are MDHEN and SYDVKM. The CDR3 consists of 13 residues. J gave up 4 bases and V 8 bases, and 8 bases lay outside the gene matches. The CDR3 nucleotides are TGTGCCAGCCTTACAGCGGGGCTTTACGAGCAGTACTTC. Encoded protein: CASLTAGLYEQYF.

This clonotype has just a few counts. CDR3 in DNA: TGTGCCAGCAGTTTCAGGGGGCAGGACTATGGCTACACCTTC. Its protein is CASSFRGQDYGYTF. This chain joins TRBV12-3 or TRBV12-4 and TRBJ1-2; 8 bases line up with TRBD1. The V and J ends lost 3 bases and 3 bases, in that order; junction bases with no gene match: 3. This CDR3 has 14 residues.